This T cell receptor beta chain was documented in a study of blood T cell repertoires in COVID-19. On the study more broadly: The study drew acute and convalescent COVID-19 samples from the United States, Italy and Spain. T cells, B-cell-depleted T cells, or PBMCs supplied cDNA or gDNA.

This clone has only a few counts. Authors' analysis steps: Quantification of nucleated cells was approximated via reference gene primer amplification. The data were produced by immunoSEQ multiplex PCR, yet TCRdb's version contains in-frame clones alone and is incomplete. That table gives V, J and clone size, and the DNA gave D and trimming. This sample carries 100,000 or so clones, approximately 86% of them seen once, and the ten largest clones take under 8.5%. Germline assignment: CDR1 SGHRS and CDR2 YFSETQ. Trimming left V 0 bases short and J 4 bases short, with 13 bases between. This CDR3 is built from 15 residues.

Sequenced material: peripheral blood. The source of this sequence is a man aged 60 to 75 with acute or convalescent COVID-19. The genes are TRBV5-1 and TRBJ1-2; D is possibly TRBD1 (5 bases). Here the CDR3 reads CASSLEGRLSYGYTF. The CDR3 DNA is TGCGCCAGCAGCTTGGAGGGGCGGCTATCCTATGGCTACACCTTC.